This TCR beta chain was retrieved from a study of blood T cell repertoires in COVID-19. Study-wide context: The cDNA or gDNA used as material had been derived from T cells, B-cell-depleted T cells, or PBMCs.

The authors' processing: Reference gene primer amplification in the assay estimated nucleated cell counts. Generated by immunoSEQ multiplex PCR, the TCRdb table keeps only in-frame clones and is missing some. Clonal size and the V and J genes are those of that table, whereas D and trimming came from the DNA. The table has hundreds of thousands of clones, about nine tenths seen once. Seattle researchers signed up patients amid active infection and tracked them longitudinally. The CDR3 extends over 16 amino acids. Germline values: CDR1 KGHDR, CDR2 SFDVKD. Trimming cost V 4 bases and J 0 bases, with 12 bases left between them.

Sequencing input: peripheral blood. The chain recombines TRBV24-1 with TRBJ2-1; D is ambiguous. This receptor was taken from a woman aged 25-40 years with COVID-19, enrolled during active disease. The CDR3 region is CATSEPTKNSYNEQFF. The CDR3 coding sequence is TGTGCCACCAGTGAACCCACAAAAAACTCCTACAATGAGCAGTTCTTC.